Listed here is a single T cell receptor beta chain. What it binds is not known. The sample's time point: cycle 4 day 1 (C4D1), after about 6 weeks of nivolumab. The patients all showed relapse after autologous stem cell transplantation, while their brentuximab vedotin exposure varied. This sample is part of a study of PD-1 blockade in classical Hodgkin lymphoma. The CDR3 extends over 14 amino acids. Germline CDR1 and CDR2: MNHNY and SVGAGI (reference sequence). V lost 0 bases and J lost 2, with 8 bases in between. Method: immunoSEQ multiplex PCR; TCRdb's copy keeps in-frame clones and lacks some. The sample includes tens of thousands of clones, about nine tenths of them seen just once. Study-wide results and caveats: There remain no defined causes for the repertoire differences, which possibly reflect disease activity or prior therapy. A significant rise in TCR diversity by C4D1 was seen for CD4+ but not CD8+ cells. Nivolumab starters within 1 year of ASCT were excluded. Relapsed/refractory patients reportedly had lower baseline diversity than newly diagnosed patients.

The sequencing here drew on peripheral blood mononuclear cells (PBMCs), taken before the fourth cycle of nivolumab. The source is a human donor with classical Hodgkin lymphoma. The rearrangement uses TRBV6-6 and TRBJ2-7, with D possibly TRBD1 on 6 matching bases. DNA for the CDR3: TGTGCCAGCAGTTACTCTGACAGGACCTACGAGCAGTACTTC. Its protein is CASSYSDRTYEQYF.